This TCR beta chain was captured in a study of technical replicates of blood from a few donors. Here immunoSEQ multiplex PCR was the method, and the copy in TCRdb shows in-frame clones only, minus some. Found here are about 13,000 clones, 85% to 95% of them singletons; the top ten hold approximately 7%. The germline gives CDR1 SGHDT, CDR2 YYEEEE. This CDR3 contains 16 residues. With respect to this clone: Relative to the germline gene, one junction end is altered; a read error may explain this.

The sequenced sample consisted of PBMCs. The TCR was taken from a human donor in good health. The V and J genes are TRBV5-6 and TRBJ2-7; the match to TRBD2 covers 10 bases. DNA for the CDR3: TGTGCCAGCAGCTTGTCGCCTAGCGGGAGCTCCAACGAGCAGTACTTC. Translating gives CASSLSPSGSSNEQYF.